This entry lists 24 T cell receptor beta chains sequenced from one sample in a study of T cells in Graves' hyperthyroidism and ophthalmopathy. Amplification of TCR beta CDR3 regions used RNA as the template. The primer set for the first-round RT-PCR of the TCR CDR3 was HTBI. Via MiXCR, TCRdb re-called the multiplex PCR reads, giving one row per CDR3 protein. The sample lists hundreds of thousands of distinct CDR3 sequences; around 19% were seen once. Sequenced material: blood. All receptors derive from a man in his forties with Graves' hyperthyroidism.

This clonotype has a handful of counts. The chain carries TRBV5-4 and TRBJ2-7, with TRBD1 identical over 8 bases. The CDR3 has 15 residues. Unmatched junction bases numbered 11, after V lost 4 bases and J lost 5 bases. CDR1 is SGHNT, CDR2 YYREEE, per germline (reference sequence). In nucleotides, the CDR3 is TGTGCCAGCAGCCGGACAGGGCTTTGGCGGGACGAGCAGTACTTC. Translation: CASSRTGLWRDEQYF.

This clonotype was counted ten times or more. The rearrangement joins TRBV6-5 to TRBJ1-6, with TRBD1 as a possible D gene (5 bases). The CDR3 length is 19 residues. Germline CDR1 reads MNHEY; CDR2 reads SVGAGI. V was cut by 1 base and J by 5 bases, with 21 bases left in between. The CDR3 bases are TGTGCCAGCAGTTACTTTCCCCCCCTAACGGGACGGAATAATTCACCCCTCCACTTT. Encoded protein: CASSYFPPLTGRNNSPLHF.

This clonotype was seen repeatedly, ten times or more. The V and J genes are TRBV6-5 and TRBJ1-1; possibly TRBD1 for D (5 bases). CDR1 MNHEY and CDR2 SVGAGI come from the germline V gene. The CDR3 loop spans 13 amino acids. Trimming took 4 bases from V and 4 from J, leaving 10 bases between them. The CDR3 sequence is CASSSLGGTEAFF. CDR3 nucleotide sequence: TGTGCCAGCAGTTCCCTCGGGGGCACTGAAGCTTTCTTT.

This clonotype was counted at least ten times. Written as DNA, the CDR3 is TGTGCCAGCAGCCCGGCGTACGGGGGCACCGGGGAGCTGTTTTTT. As protein: CASSPAYGGTGELFF. The genes are TRBV3-1 and TRBJ2-2; D perhaps matches TRBD2 (6 bases). This CDR3 contains 15 residues. The germline V gene encodes CDR1 LGHDT and CDR2 YNNKEL (reference sequence). V shed 4 bases and J shed 4 bases, with 13 bases lying between them.

In this sample, this clonotype turned up many times. The chain employs TRBV19 and TRBJ1-2; D is unresolved. Germline CDR1 and CDR2: LNHDA and SQIVND (reference sequence). The CDR3 has 13 residues. V shed 5 bases and J shed 3 bases, with 10 bases lying between them. CDR3 bases: TGTGCCAGTAGTCCAGACGGGGACTATGGCTACACCTTC. This sequence encodes CASSPDGDYGYTF.

Ten or more counts support this clonotype. The V gene is TRBV20-1, the J gene TRBJ2-5; D is undetermined. Trimming stripped 1 base from V and 1 base from J, with 10 bases between. CDR1 is DFQATT and CDR2 is SNEGSKA in the germline V gene (reference sequence). This CDR3 comprises 14 residues. CDR3 region: CSARGGPLQETQYF. The CDR3 region has the DNA TGCAGTGCTAGAGGCGGCCCACTCCAAGAGACCCAGTACTTC.

This CDR3 reads CASSLRDGYHTEAFF. In nucleotides, the CDR3 is TGTGCCAGCAGTTTACGGGACGGCTATCACACTGAAGCTTTCTTT. J is TRBJ1-1 and V is TRBV28; tentative D call: TRBD1 (5 bases). The CDR3 is 15 amino acids. Trimming removed 2 bases at V and 3 bases at J, with 13 bases between. CDR1 MDHEN and CDR2 SYDVKM come from the germline V gene.

This clonotype was seen repeatedly, ten times or more. The chain has TRBV5-8 and TRBJ2-1, with 7 nucleotides matching TRBD1. Trimming removed 5 bases from V and 2 bases from J; junction bases left unmatched: 4. Germline CDR1 and CDR2: SGHTS and YDEGEE. This CDR3 is 14 amino acids long. The CDR3: CASSRGQTYNEQFF. The CDR3 DNA follows: TGTGCCAGCAGTAGGGGACAGACCTACAATGAGCAGTTCTTC.

V usage is TRBV18 and J usage is TRBJ1-1, with 9 bases identical to TRBD1. V lost 8 bases, J lost 3 bases, and 10 bases stayed unmatched. This CDR3 has 15 amino acids. Germline CDR1 KGHSH, CDR2 LQKENI. CDR3 coding DNA: TGTGCCAGCCTCGAACCGGGACAGGGAGACACTGAAGCTTTCTTT. Translating gives CASLEPGQGDTEAFF. Drawing the rest from reference TRBV18 and TRBJ1-1, the complete variable domain is NAGVMQNPRHLVRRRGQEARLRCSPMKGHSHVYWYRQLPEEGLKFMVYLQKENIIDESGMPKERFSAEFPKEGPSILRIQQVVRGDSAAYFCASLEPGQGDTEAFFGQGTRLTVV.

The chain couples TRBV6-1 to TRBJ1-2; D remains ambiguous. Trimming pared 5 bases from V and 0 bases from J, leaving 13 bases between. Germline V CDR1 and CDR2: MNHNS, SASEGT. This CDR3 contains 15 residues. The CDR3 sequence is CASSRTGKANYGYTF. Written as DNA, the CDR3 is TGTGCCAGCAGTAGGACCGGAAAAGCTAACTATGGCTACACCTTC.

Comment on this clonotype: A much more abundant neighbour one base away suggests this may be a read error. V usage is TRBV7-2 and J usage is TRBJ1-6; D might be TRBD1 (6 bases). CDR1 is SGHTA and CDR2 is FQGNSA in the germline V gene. V gave up 1 base and J gave up 9 bases, with 13 bases separating them. This CDR3 has 15 residues. CDR3 DNA sequence: TGTGCCAGCAGCTTAGGGGCAGGGGTCGTTTCACCCCTCCACTTT. It yields the protein CASSLGAGVVSPLHF.

As to this clonotype: Since a much larger clone is just one base distant, this may be a read error. This likely comes from a read error, as the CDR3 has no conserved phenylalanine or tryptophan at its end. The chain carries TRBV5-1 and TRBJ2-3; the D gene could be TRBD1 or TRBD2 (5 bases each). Germline V lookup: CDR1 SGHRS, CDR2 YFSETQ. The CDR3 runs to 15 residues. V was cut by 4 bases and J by 0 bases, with 12 bases left in between. In nucleotides, the CDR3 is TGCGCCAGCAGCCCGGGGCGGAGAAGCACAGATACGCAGTATTCT. Encoded protein: CASSPGRRSTDTQYS.

This clonotype was observed many times. The J gene is TRBJ2-3, the V gene TRBV2, with 7 bases matching TRBD2. Germline CDR1 is SNHLY and CDR2 is FYNNEI. The CDR3 spans 14 residues. V shed 5 bases and J 6 bases; nucleotides not matched to a gene: 8. CDR3 protein: CASSSRTRWDTQYF. In nucleotides, the CDR3 is TGTGCCAGCAGTTCAAGGACTAGATGGGATACGCAGTATTTT.

This clonotype was seen ten or more times. This chain joins TRBV12-3 or TRBV12-4 and TRBJ2-3; 9 nucleotides agree with TRBD1. Trimming cost V 8 bases and J 8 bases; bases outside gene matches: 11. The CDR3 consists of 14 residues. The CDR3, as DNA: TGTGCCAGCTCTCCGCCAGGGACAGGGAGTACGCAGTATTTT. It specifies CASSPPGTGSTQYF.

This clonotype was counted at least ten times. The gene calls are TRBV5-6 and TRBJ2-7; 9 nucleotides align to TRBD1. Germline V gene lookup returns CDR1 SGHDT and CDR2 YYEEEE. The J segment lost 0 bases and the V segment lost 4 bases, leaving 5 bases of the junction unmatched. This CDR3 comprises 15 residues. The chain's CDR3 is CASSGGQGYSYEQYF. The CDR3 DNA is TGTGCCAGCAGCGGGGGACAGGGCTACTCCTACGAGCAGTACTTC.

On this clonotype itself: A much larger clone is a single base away; this may be a read error. The V call is TRBV20-1, the J call TRBJ2-3; D unresolved. This CDR3 contains 14 residues. The V gene's germline CDR1 is DFQATT and CDR2 SNEGSKA (reference sequence). Here the CDR3 DNA reads TGCGGTGCCCTGACCGCCTCCCGGACAGATACGCAGTATTTT. Translation: CGALTASRTDTQYF.

The rearrangement links TRBV5-5 to TRBJ1-6; D call uncertain. Germline CDR1 SGHKS, CDR2 YYEKEE (reference sequence). The CDR3 runs 17 residues. Trimming cost V 2 bases and J 0 bases, with 12 bases left between them. The CDR3 here is CASSFGGGSSYNSPLHF. CDR3 in DNA: TGTGCCAGCAGCTTTGGAGGTGGGAGCTCCTATAATTCACCCCTCCACTTT.

This clonotype was found many times. V is TRBV5-6 and J is TRBJ1-1; a weak D match, TRBD1 (6 bases). The CDR3 extends over 13 amino acids. Germline values: CDR1 SGHDT, CDR2 YYEEEE. V lost 0 bases to trimming and J lost 5 bases, with 8 bases between them. The CDR3 loop is CASSLGRGTEAFF. CDR3 sequence (DNA): TGTGCCAGCAGCTTGGGCAGGGGAACTGAAGCTTTCTTT.

This clonotype occurred many times. The V call is TRBV7-3, the J call TRBJ2-3; TRBD2 matches 7 bases. CDR1 and CDR2 from the germline V gene are SGHTA and FQGTGA. The length of the CDR3 is 15 residues. Trimming took 6 bases from V and 6 from J; bases not matched to a gene: 12. Here the CDR3 reads CASSQSGAPGDTQYF. The CDR3 coding sequence is TGTGCCAGCAGTCAGAGCGGGGCCCCAGGGGATACGCAGTATTTT.

This clonotype was picked up many times. The genes are TRBV7-9 and TRBJ1-5; no firm D call. The germline V gene encodes CDR1 SEHNR and CDR2 FQNEAQ (reference sequence). The CDR3 has 12 amino acids. Trimming shortened V by 4 bases and J by 5 bases, and 6 bases separated the two germline ends. In DNA, the CDR3 is TGTGCCAGCAGCTCATCCGATCAGCCCCAGCATTTT. It codes for CASSSSDQPQHF.

This clonotype was picked up many times. The chain couples TRBV3-1 to TRBJ2-3, with D possibly being TRBD2 (6 bases). V lost 4 bases and J 5 bases, leaving 16 bases between the germline ends. Germline loops: CDR1 LGHDT, CDR2 YNNKEL (reference sequence). This CDR3 contains 15 residues. The CDR3 DNA sequence: TGTGCCAGCAGCCGCGGGGTCACCATCAGAGATACGCAGTATTTT. Translating it yields CASSRGVTIRDTQYF.

The table lists this clonotype with many counts. The CDR3 coding sequence is TGTGCCAGCAGCTTATATGCTGGGGACGAGCAGTACTTC. Translation gives CASSLYAGDEQYF. The gene calls are TRBV7-9 and TRBJ2-7; D unclear. With 2 bases removed from V and 5 bases from J, the gap between germline ends came to 10 bases. There are 13 residues in the CDR3. Germline V CDR1 and CDR2: SEHNR, FQNEAQ (reference sequence).

The chain has TRBV19 and TRBJ2-1, with TRBD2 matching over 8 bases. Germline CDR1 and CDR2: LNHDA and SQIVND (reference sequence). V was pared by 3 bases and J by 8 bases, with 6 bases of the junction left unmatched. The CDR3 spans 14 residues. CDR3 in amino acids: CASSIGSGGDEQFF. The DNA for the CDR3 is TGTGCCAGTAGTATCGGAAGCGGGGGTGATGAGCAGTTCTTC.

The chain joins TRBV19 to TRBJ2-5; weak D call: TRBD1 (5 bases). This CDR3 region has 14 residues. V lost 5 bases and J 5 bases, leaving 15 bases between the germline ends. Germline V gene data show CDR1 as LNHDA and CDR2 as SQIVND (reference sequence). The CDR3 here is CASSSGQSWETQYF. CDR3 nucleotides: TGTGCCAGTAGTTCCGGACAAAGCTGGGAGACCCAGTACTTC.